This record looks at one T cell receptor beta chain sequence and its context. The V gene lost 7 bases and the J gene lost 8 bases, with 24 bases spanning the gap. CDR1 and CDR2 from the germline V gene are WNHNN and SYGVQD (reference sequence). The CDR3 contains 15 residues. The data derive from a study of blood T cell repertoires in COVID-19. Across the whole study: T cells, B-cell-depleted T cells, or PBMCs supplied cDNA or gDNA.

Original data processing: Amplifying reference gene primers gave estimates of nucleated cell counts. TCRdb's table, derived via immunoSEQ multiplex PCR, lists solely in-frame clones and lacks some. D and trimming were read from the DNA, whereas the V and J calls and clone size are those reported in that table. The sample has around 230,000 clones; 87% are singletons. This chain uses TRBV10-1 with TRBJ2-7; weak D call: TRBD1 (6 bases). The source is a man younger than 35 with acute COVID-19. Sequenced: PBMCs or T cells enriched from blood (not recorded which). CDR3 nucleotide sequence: TGCGCCAGCAACCTAACAGGGCCCGATCGTGTGAAGCAGTACTTC. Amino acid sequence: CASNLTGPDRVKQYF.